Following are 7 T cell receptor beta chains from one sample sequenced in a study of T cells in Graves' hyperthyroidism and ophthalmopathy. The TCR beta CDR3 regions underwent amplification using RNA transcripts as the source. In the first-round RT-PCR of the TCR CDR3, the HTBI primer set was used. TCRdb analysed the multiplex PCR reads with MiXCR anew, one entry per CDR3 protein. The sample comprises more than 450,000 distinct CDR3 sequences, 13% to 15% of which are singletons, and 11% to 15% rests with the top ten. Sequencing used blood. These receptor sequences come from a woman aged 40-49 years with Graves' hyperthyroidism.

J is TRBJ2-5 and V is TRBV19, with D possibly being TRBD1 or TRBD2 (5 bases each). V was trimmed by 8 bases and J by 5 bases, leaving 15 bases between them. Germline-derived CDR1 and CDR2 are LNHDA and SQIVND (reference sequence). This CDR3 is 13 amino acids long. DNA of the CDR3: TGTGCCAGTGGCCCGATGGGGGACGAGACCCAGTACTTC. Translating it yields CASGPMGDETQYF.

CDR3 amino acids: CASSGQYGYNEQFF. CDR3 DNA: TGTGCCAGCTCCGGACAGTATGGCTACAATGAGCAGTTCTTC. The gene calls are TRBV28 and TRBJ2-1, with D tentatively TRBD1 (6 bases). The germline V and J ends were trimmed by 8 bases and 3 bases, with 14 bases remaining between them. CDR1 and CDR2 from the germline V gene are MDHEN and SYDVKM. CDR3 length: 14 amino acids.

This clonotype has at least ten counts. The chain links TRBV6-2 or TRBV6-3 to TRBJ2-1; D not resolved. The V gene's germline CDR1 is MNHEY and CDR2 SVGEGT. The CDR3 contains 15 residues. The ends were cut back, 2 bases at V and 6 bases at J, with 14 bases in the middle. Here the CDR3 DNA reads TGTGCCAGCAGTTACGGTGTTCGGAGCGTCAATGAGCAGTTCTTC. This codes for CASSYGVRSVNEQFF.

The sample holds a few counts of this clonotype. V gene TRBV14 combines with J gene TRBJ2-1; either TRBD1 or TRBD2 may fit D (6 bases each). CDR1 SGHDN and CDR2 FVKESK come from the germline V gene. V was trimmed by 0 bases and J by 0 bases, leaving 15 bases between them. The CDR3 runs to 18 residues. CDR3 in amino acids: CASSQEEGGWSSYNEQFF. The CDR3 DNA is TGTGCCAGCAGCCAAGAGGAAGGGGGGTGGAGCTCCTACAATGAGCAGTTCTTC.

This clonotype was seen repeatedly, ten times or more. The rearrangement uses TRBV6-1 and TRBJ1-1; D is possibly TRBD1 (5 bases). CDR3 length: 12 amino acids. V lost 6 bases and J 8 bases, leaving 13 bases between the germline ends. From germline, CDR1 is MNHNS and CDR2 SASEGT. CDR3 DNA: TGTGCCAGCAGAACCCTGAGGGGAGAAGCTTTCTTT. Amino acid sequence: CASRTLRGEAFF.

In this sample, this clonotype turned up many times. V gene TRBV7-2 combines with J gene TRBJ2-2; no clear D. V lost 5 bases, J lost 8 bases, and 9 bases lay in between. The CDR3 contains 12 residues. Germline values: CDR1 SGHTA, CDR2 FQGNSA. The CDR3 here is CASSIYEGELFF. The CDR3 coding sequence is TGTGCCAGCAGCATCTATGAAGGGGAGCTGTTTTTT.

Ten or more counts support this clonotype. The J gene is TRBJ2-1, the V gene TRBV12-3 or TRBV12-4, with 7 bases lining up with TRBD1. Trimming at V came to 3 bases and at J to 3 bases, leaving 11 bases not matched to a gene. The length of the CDR3 is 17 residues. The CDR3 DNA follows: TGTGCCAGCAGTTTCCCGCCGGACAGGACGAACTACAATGAGCAGTTCTTC. The encoded protein is CASSFPPDRTNYNEQFF.